The sequence of this T cell receptor beta chain was determined in a study of blood T cell repertoires in COVID-19. Sequenced by immunoSEQ multiplex PCR; TCRdb stores in-frame clones only, minus some. The repertoire holds 130,000 or so clones, with almost 85% as singletons. Sequences were obtained from peripheral blood. The sequence was collected from a man between 60 and 75 years old with acute or convalescent COVID-19.

The CDR3 DNA reads TGTGCCAGCAGTCATATTATAGGGACTAGCTATGCAAATGAGCAGTTCTTC. Its protein is CASSHIIGTSYANEQFF. The chain couples TRBV7-2 to TRBJ2-1; 9 nucleotides align to TRBD2. Germline CDR1 and CDR2: SGHTA and FQGNSA. The V gene end was trimmed by 6 bases and the J gene end by 7 bases; junction bases not matched to a gene: 16. The CDR3 contains 17 residues.